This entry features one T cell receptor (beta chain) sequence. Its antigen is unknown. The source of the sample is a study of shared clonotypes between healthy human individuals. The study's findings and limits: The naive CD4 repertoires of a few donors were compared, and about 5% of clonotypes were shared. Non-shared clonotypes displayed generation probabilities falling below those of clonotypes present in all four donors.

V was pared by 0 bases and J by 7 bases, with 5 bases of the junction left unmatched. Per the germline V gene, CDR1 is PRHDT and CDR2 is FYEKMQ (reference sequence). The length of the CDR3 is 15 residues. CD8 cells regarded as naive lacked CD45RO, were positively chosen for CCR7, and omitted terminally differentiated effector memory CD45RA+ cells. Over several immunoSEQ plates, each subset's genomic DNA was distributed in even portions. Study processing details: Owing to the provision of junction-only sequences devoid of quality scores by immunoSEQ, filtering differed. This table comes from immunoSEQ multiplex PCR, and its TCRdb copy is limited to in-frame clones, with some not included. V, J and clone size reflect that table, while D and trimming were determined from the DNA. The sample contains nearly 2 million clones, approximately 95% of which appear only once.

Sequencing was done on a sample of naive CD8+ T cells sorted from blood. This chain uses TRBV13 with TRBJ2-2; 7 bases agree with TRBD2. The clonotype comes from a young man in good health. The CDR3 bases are TGTGCCAGCAGCTTAGGCCTAGCGGAGGACGGGGAGCTGTTTTTT. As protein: CASSLGLAEDGELFF.